The 2 T cell receptor beta chains presented below share a single source sample, sequenced in a study of CXCR3-negative and CXCR3-positive naive CD8 T cells (dated by TCRdb to the late 2010s). Paper-wide results and their limitations: TRB CDR3s from CXCR3-positive naive cells showed higher hydrophobicity (lower Kidera factor 4), lower energy, and higher strength and volume indices than CXCR3-negative naive cells.

Their target antigens are unknown. The sequencer was a NextSeq 550. The Human TCR Profiling Kit (MiLaboratory) was used to prepare UMI-labeled 5' RACE TRB cDNA libraries. TCRdb reprocessed the reads, and each CDR3 protein sequence is entered once, without DNA. The sample table holds about 130,000 distinct CDR3 sequences. The ten largest make up roughly 0.59% of the sample. Sequenced: naive CXCR3+ CD8+ T cells from blood. The sample's cell subset or site label, in plain terms: CD45RO-CCR7+CD27+CD95- naive CD8+ T cells expressing CXCR3 (TNR3+). Every receptor here comes from a human donor in good health. Some clones in this sample may be carry-over from other donors' samples.

The chain carries TRBV30 and TRBJ2-1; the D call from TCRdb, TRBD2, cannot be confirmed without DNA. CDR1 and CDR2 from the germline V gene are GTSNPN and SVGIG (reference sequence). This CDR3 spans 15 amino acids. Here the CDR3 reads CAWSPLARAYNEQFF.

The gene calls are TRBV25-1 and TRBJ2-5. The CDR3 length is 14 residues. Looked up from germline, CDR1 is MGHDK and CDR2 is SYGVNS. The CDR3 spells CASSEWTLKETQYF. Based on the CDR3 plus reference TRBV25-1 and TRBJ2-5, the full variable domain is EADIYQTPRYLVIGTGKKITLECSQTMGHDKMYWYQQDPGMELHLIHYSYGVNSTEKGDLSSESTVSRIRTEHFPLTLESARPSHTSQYLCASSEWTLKETQYFGPGTRLLVL.